The TCR beta chain under discussion was sequenced for a study of blood T cell repertoires in COVID-19. For the study at large: The United States, Italy and Spain were the sources of the acute and convalescent COVID-19 samples. The cDNA or gDNA used as material had been derived from T cells, B-cell-depleted T cells, or PBMCs.

As processed by the authors: It was from reference gene primer amplification that nucleated cell counts were estimated. Clones were read by immunoSEQ multiplex PCR, and TCRdb kept only the in-frame ones, dropping some. V, J and clone size reflect that table, while D and trimming were determined from the DNA. The sample comprises about 300,000 clones, around 90% of which are singletons, and approximately 2% rests with the top ten. CDR1 LNHDA and CDR2 SQIVND come from the germline V gene (reference sequence). The CDR3 extends over 13 amino acids. The ends were cut back, 3 bases at V and 2 bases at J, with 5 bases in the middle.

The TCR comes from a man aged 18 to 30 with active or convalescent COVID-19. Sequencing used peripheral blood. This rearrangement joins TRBV19 to TRBJ2-1; no definite D call. The CDR3 reads CASSISTYNEQFF. The CDR3 nucleotides are TGTGCCAGTAGTATCAGTACCTACAATGAGCAGTTCTTC.